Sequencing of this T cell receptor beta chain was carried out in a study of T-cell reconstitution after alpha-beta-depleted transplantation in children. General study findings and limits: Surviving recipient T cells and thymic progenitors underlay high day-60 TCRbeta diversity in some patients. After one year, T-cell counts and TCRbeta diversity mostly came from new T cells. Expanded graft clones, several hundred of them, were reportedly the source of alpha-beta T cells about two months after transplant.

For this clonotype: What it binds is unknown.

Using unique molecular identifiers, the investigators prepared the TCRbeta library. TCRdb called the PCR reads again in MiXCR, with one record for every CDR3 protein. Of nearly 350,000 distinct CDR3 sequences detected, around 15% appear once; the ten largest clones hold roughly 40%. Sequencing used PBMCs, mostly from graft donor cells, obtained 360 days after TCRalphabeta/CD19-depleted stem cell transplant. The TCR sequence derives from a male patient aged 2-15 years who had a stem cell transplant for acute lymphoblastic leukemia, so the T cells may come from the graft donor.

The CDR3 loop reads CSVPTGQPGYGYTF. The DNA for the CDR3 is TGCAGCGTTCCAACCGGACAGCCAGGTTATGGCTACACCTTC. J is TRBJ1-2 and V is TRBV29-1, with D possibly matching TRBD1 (6 bases). V lost 5 bases and J lost 5, with 18 bases in between. Germline V gives CDR1 SQVTM, CDR2 ANQGSEA. This CDR3 region has 14 residues.